This is a list of T cell receptor beta chains from one sample in a study of blood T cells in healthy people across ages. MiXCR was run by TCRdb on the 5' RACE reads, yielding one entry per CDR3 protein. Here the sample spans hundreds of thousands of distinct CDR3 sequences, about 52% being singletons. The specimen was blood. All receptors come from a woman aged 55-69 years in good health. The CDR3 runs from the conserved cysteine through the conserved F or W. Fields, in order: J gene, D gene, V gene, clone size, CDR3 protein, CDR3 DNA. A D gene is named only where the DNA matches it firmly. Clone size is shown for a subset of rows, as once, few, many or a class of expanded clone.

J gene: TRBJ2-7
D gene: TRBD1
V gene: TRBV6-2/TRBV6-3
clone size: few
CDR3 protein: CASSYADRGYEQYF
CDR3 DNA: TGTGCCAGCAGTTACGCCGACAGGGGCTACGAGCAGTACTTC

J gene: TRBJ2-6
D gene: -
V gene: TRBV7-9
clone size: -
CDR3 protein: CASGGYSGANVLTF
CDR3 DNA: TGTGCCAGCGGGGGGTACAGTGGGGCCAACGTCCTGACTTTC

J gene: TRBJ2-3
D gene: -
V gene: TRBV10-3
clone size: -
CDR3 protein: CAIGPGPSTDTQYF
CDR3 DNA: TGTGCCATCGGACCGGGCCCGTCCACAGATACGCAGTATTTT

J gene: TRBJ2-3
D gene: -
V gene: TRBV20-1
clone size: -
CDR3 protein: CSARVIRGYSTDTQYF
CDR3 DNA: TGCAGTGCTAGAGTTATACGGGGATATAGCACAGATACGCAGTATTTT

J gene: TRBJ2-5
D gene: -
V gene: TRBV4-3
clone size: few
CDR3 protein: CASSQEQGFETQYF
CDR3 DNA: TGCGCCAGCAGCCAAGAACAGGGATTTGAGACCCAGTACTTC

J gene: TRBJ2-4
D gene: TRBD1
V gene: TRBV5-1
clone size: -
CDR3 protein: CASSLAPTGEKYF
CDR3 DNA: TGCGCCAGCAGCTTGGCCCCGACAGGGGAGAAGTACTTC

J gene: TRBJ1-2
D gene: TRBD1
V gene: TRBV27
clone size: few
CDR3 protein: CASSLLGQGRSGGYTF
CDR3 DNA: TGTGCCAGCAGTTTACTGGGACAGGGGCGATCCGGGGGCTACACCTTC

J gene: TRBJ2-7
D gene: -
V gene: TRBV5-1
clone size: -
CDR3 protein: CASSFLQLAASYNEQYF
CDR3 DNA: TGCGCCAGCAGCTTCCTCCAACTGGCGGCCTCCTACAATGAGCAGTACTTC

J gene: TRBJ2-7
D gene: TRBD2
V gene: TRBV9
clone size: -
CDR3 protein: CASSVGASGGGTYEQYF
CDR3 DNA: TGTGCCAGCAGCGTAGGGGCTAGCGGGGGGGGAACCTACGAGCAGTACTTC

J gene: TRBJ2-6
D gene: -
V gene: TRBV4-2
clone size: -
CDR3 protein: CASSRSRGSGANVLTF
CDR3 DNA: TGTGCCAGCAGCCGATCGCGAGGGTCTGGGGCCAACGTCCTGACTTTC

J gene: TRBJ2-5
D gene: -
V gene: TRBV7-2
clone size: -
CDR3 protein: CASSQGHLYNEQYF
CDR3 DNA: TGTGCCAGCAGCCAGGGACATCTCTACAATGAGCAGTACTTC

J gene: TRBJ2-4
D gene: -
V gene: TRBV15
clone size: -
CDR3 protein: CATSRAQGGSAGKNIQYF
CDR3 DNA: TGTGCCACCAGCAGAGCCCAAGGTGGGTCGGCCGGCAAAAACATTCAGTACTTC

J gene: TRBJ2-7
D gene: -
V gene: TRBV20-1
clone size: -
CDR3 protein: CGAPNRFSYEQYF
CDR3 DNA: TGCGGTGCTCCTAACAGGTTCTCCTACGAGCAGTACTTC

J gene: TRBJ2-5
D gene: TRBD2
V gene: TRBV20-1
clone size: few
CDR3 protein: CSARGASGRVVETQYF
CDR3 DNA: TGCAGTGCTAGAGGGGCTAGCGGGAGGGTTGTAGAGACCCAGTACTTC

J gene: TRBJ2-3
D gene: TRBD2
V gene: TRBV20-1
clone size: few
CDR3 protein: CSAFRVAGGPEDTQYF
CDR3 DNA: TGCAGTGCTTTTCGGGTAGCGGGAGGGCCGGAAGATACGCAGTATTTT

J gene: TRBJ2-3
D gene: TRBD2
V gene: TRBV20-1
clone size: -
CDR3 protein: CSAVGGSRDTQYF
CDR3 DNA: TGCAGTGCTGTCGGGGGGAGTAGAGATACGCAGTATTTT

J gene: TRBJ2-1
D gene: TRBD2
V gene: TRBV20-1
clone size: -
CDR3 protein: CSARAIAGGNNEQFF
CDR3 DNA: TGCAGTGCTAGAGCCATAGCGGGAGGAAATAATGAGCAGTTCTTC

J gene: TRBJ2-7
D gene: -
V gene: TRBV5-6
clone size: few
CDR3 protein: CASSHGLPAYEQYF
CDR3 DNA: TGTGCCAGCAGCCACGGACTACCTGCCTACGAGCAGTACTTC

J gene: TRBJ2-7
D gene: TRBD2
V gene: TRBV20-1
clone size: -
CDR3 protein: CSAHGLAGVYNEQYF
CDR3 DNA: TGCAGTGCCCACGGTCTAGCGGGAGTTTACAATGAGCAGTACTTC

J gene: TRBJ2-7
D gene: -
V gene: TRBV3-1
clone size: -
CDR3 protein: CASSGLDREQYF
CDR3 DNA: TGTGCCAGCAGTGGCTTAGATCGCGAGCAGTACTTC

J gene: TRBJ1-1
D gene: -
V gene: TRBV9
clone size: -
CDR3 protein: CASSVFPQGREDTEAFF
CDR3 DNA: TGTGCCAGCAGCGTATTCCCCCAGGGCAGGGAGGACACTGAAGCTTTCTTT

J gene: TRBJ2-7
D gene: -
V gene: TRBV5-1
clone size: -
CDR3 protein: CASSLVADEQYF
CDR3 DNA: TGCGCCAGCAGCTTGGTTGCCGACGAGCAGTACTTC

J gene: TRBJ2-5
D gene: -
V gene: TRBV7-2
clone size: -
CDR3 protein: CASSLFGTPGETQYF
CDR3 DNA: TGTGCCAGCAGCTTATTTGGGACACCGGGAGAGACCCAGTACTTC

J gene: TRBJ2-3
D gene: -
V gene: TRBV29-1
clone size: many
CDR3 protein: CSVSIRVSDTQYF
CDR3 DNA: TGCAGCGTTTCTATCCGGGTCTCAGATACGCAGTATTTT

J gene: TRBJ1-4
D gene: TRBD1
V gene: TRBV4-3
clone size: few
CDR3 protein: CASKGQKNEKLFF
CDR3 DNA: TGCGCCAGCAAGGGACAGAAGAATGAAAAACTGTTTTTT

J gene: TRBJ2-7
D gene: -
V gene: TRBV24-1
clone size: -
CDR3 protein: CATRDDSAEQYF
CDR3 DNA: TGTGCCACCAGGGATGACAGTGCTGAGCAGTACTTC

J gene: TRBJ2-7
D gene: TRBD2
V gene: TRBV9
clone size: -
CDR3 protein: CASSRLSGSYEQYF
CDR3 DNA: TGTGCCAGCAGCCGCCTTAGCGGGAGTTACGAGCAGTACTTC

J gene: TRBJ2-1
D gene: TRBD2
V gene: TRBV5-1
clone size: few
CDR3 protein: CASSLGSSGGNEQFF
CDR3 DNA: TGCGCCAGCAGCTTGGGGTCTAGCGGGGGCAATGAGCAGTTCTTC

J gene: TRBJ2-7
D gene: TRBD1
V gene: TRBV3-1
clone size: -
CDR3 protein: CASSRGTGESPFNEQYF
CDR3 DNA: TGTGCCAGCAGTCGAGGGACAGGGGAATCTCCCTTCAATGAGCAGTACTTC

J gene: TRBJ2-7
D gene: TRBD1
V gene: TRBV28
clone size: many
CDR3 protein: CASRRDSYEQYF
CDR3 DNA: TGTGCCAGCAGACGGGACAGCTACGAGCAGTACTTC

J gene: TRBJ2-1
D gene: TRBD2
V gene: TRBV7-2
clone size: few
CDR3 protein: CASSHPGLAGKFF
CDR3 DNA: TGTGCCAGCAGCCACCCGGGACTAGCGGGAAAGTTCTTC

J gene: TRBJ2-7
D gene: -
V gene: TRBV16
clone size: -
CDR3 protein: CASSQSRTPAYEQYF
CDR3 DNA: TGTGCCAGCAGCCAATCCCGGACGCCCGCCTACGAGCAGTACTTC

J gene: TRBJ2-7
D gene: TRBD1
V gene: TRBV7-9
clone size: few
CDR3 protein: CASSPRTGEGYEQYF
CDR3 DNA: TGTGCCAGCAGCCCCCGGACAGGGGAGGGGTACGAGCAGTACTTC

J gene: TRBJ2-7
D gene: -
V gene: TRBV28
clone size: few
CDR3 protein: CASIGDTNLYEQYF
CDR3 DNA: TGTGCCAGCATCGGGGACACAAACCTGTACGAGCAGTACTTC

J gene: TRBJ1-1
D gene: -
V gene: TRBV2
clone size: -
CDR3 protein: CASLRDMDTEAFF
CDR3 DNA: TGTGCCAGCCTTCGGGACATGGACACTGAAGCTTTCTTT

J gene: TRBJ1-3
D gene: -
V gene: TRBV29-1
clone size: -
CDR3 protein: CSVHSDSGNTIYF
CDR3 DNA: TGCAGCGTTCATTCAGACTCTGGAAACACCATATATTTT

J gene: TRBJ2-7
D gene: TRBD2
V gene: TRBV5-1
clone size: -
CDR3 protein: CASSLALAGALEEQYF
CDR3 DNA: TGCGCCAGCAGCTTGGCACTAGCGGGAGCTCTGGAGGAGCAGTACTTC

J gene: TRBJ2-5
D gene: TRBD1
V gene: TRBV5-1
clone size: -
CDR3 protein: CASTRSGTGGRETQYF
CDR3 DNA: TGCGCCAGCACAAGGAGTGGGACAGGGGGGAGAGAGACCCAGTACTTC

J gene: TRBJ2-7
D gene: TRBD2
V gene: TRBV7-2
clone size: -
CDR3 protein: CASSLAGLAGDTYEQYF
CDR3 DNA: TGTGCCAGCAGCTTAGCTGGACTAGCGGGGGATACCTACGAGCAGTACTTC

J gene: TRBJ2-3
D gene: TRBD2
V gene: TRBV11-1
clone size: -
CDR3 protein: CASRPTSGRARAADTQYF
CDR3 DNA: TGTGCCAGCAGGCCGACTAGCGGGAGGGCCAGAGCGGCAGATACGCAGTATTTT

J gene: TRBJ1-2
D gene: -
V gene: TRBV12-3/TRBV12-4
clone size: few
CDR3 protein: CASSRAAGYGYTF
CDR3 DNA: TGTGCCAGCAGTCGGGCCGCCGGCTATGGCTACACCTTC

J gene: TRBJ2-1
D gene: -
V gene: TRBV30
clone size: -
CDR3 protein: CAWRQGIAYNEQFF
CDR3 DNA: TGTGCCTGGCGGCAGGGAATCGCCTACAATGAGCAGTTCTTC

J gene: TRBJ2-5
D gene: -
V gene: TRBV5-1
clone size: -
CDR3 protein: CASSLLGTQETQYF
CDR3 DNA: TGCGCCAGCAGCTTGCTGGGGACGCAAGAGACCCAGTACTTC

J gene: TRBJ2-5
D gene: -
V gene: TRBV7-9
clone size: -
CDR3 protein: CASSLARLGRETQYF
CDR3 DNA: TGTGCCAGCAGCTTAGCGCGGCTGGGGCGAGAGACCCAGTACTTC

J gene: TRBJ2-7
D gene: -
V gene: TRBV4-1
clone size: -
CDR3 protein: CASSQPATGTYEQYF
CDR3 DNA: TGCGCCAGCAGCCAACCGGCTACTGGTACCTACGAGCAGTACTTC

J gene: TRBJ2-7
D gene: -
V gene: TRBV10-3
clone size: -
CDR3 protein: CATRQGGGYEQYF
CDR3 DNA: TGTGCCACCAGACAGGGAGGAGGCTACGAGCAGTACTTC

J gene: TRBJ2-7
D gene: -
V gene: TRBV9
clone size: -
CDR3 protein: CASSVGGTKAYEQYF
CDR3 DNA: TGTGCCAGCAGCGTAGGAGGGACAAAGGCCTACGAGCAGTACTTC

J gene: TRBJ2-1
D gene: TRBD1
V gene: TRBV6-6
clone size: -
CDR3 protein: CASSYAPLDRGNMEQFF
CDR3 DNA: TGTGCCAGCAGTTACGCCCCTCTGGACAGGGGTAATATGGAGCAGTTCTTC

J gene: TRBJ1-2
D gene: TRBD1
V gene: TRBV7-2
clone size: -
CDR3 protein: CASSPIDRVSSYGYTF
CDR3 DNA: TGTGCCAGCAGCCCGATAGACAGGGTCTCATCCTATGGCTACACCTTC

J gene: TRBJ2-7
D gene: -
V gene: TRBV20-1
clone size: few
CDR3 protein: CSAREGNGARREQYF
CDR3 DNA: TGCAGTGCTAGAGAGGGGAATGGGGCTAGACGCGAGCAGTACTTC

J gene: TRBJ1-1
D gene: -
V gene: TRBV20-1
clone size: few
CDR3 protein: CSANPDGGNTEAFF
CDR3 DNA: TGCAGTGCCAACCCCGATGGGGGGAACACTGAAGCTTTCTTT

J gene: TRBJ2-7
D gene: -
V gene: TRBV12-3/TRBV12-4
clone size: many
CDR3 protein: CASSFAYEQYF
CDR3 DNA: TGTGCCAGCAGTTTTGCCTACGAGCAGTACTTC